This section outlines one T cell receptor beta chain sequence together with its context. Authors' data handling: Amplification from reference gene primers served as the basis for estimated nucleated cell counts. Produced via immunoSEQ multiplex PCR; TCRdb's table is partial and in-frame only. The V and J calls and the clone size are those of that table, but D and trimming were determined from the DNA. The table has under 200,000 clones, around 79% seen once; the top ten hold around 16%. This record comes from a study of blood T cell repertoires in COVID-19. Study-wide background: The samples span acute and convalescent COVID-19 from the United States, Italy and Spain. T cells, B-cell-depleted T cells, or PBMCs supplied cDNA or gDNA.

The germline V and J ends were trimmed by 7 bases and 0 bases, with 13 bases remaining between them. The CDR3 has 14 residues. Germline V gives CDR1 LNHDA, CDR2 SQIVND (reference sequence). The chain has TRBV19 and TRBJ2-7; weak D call: TRBD1 (6 bases). This TCR derives from a man aged 60 to 69 with active or convalescent COVID-19. The specimen sequenced was peripheral blood. The CDR3, as DNA: TGTGCCAGTACGTGGGACAAGAGCTCCTACGAGCAGTACTTC. This encodes CASTWDKSSYEQYF. Filled out from reference TRBV19 and TRBJ2-7, the complete variable domain reads DGGITQSPKYLFRKEGQNVTLSCEQNLNHDAMYWYRQDPGQGLRLIYYSQIVNDFQKGDIAEGYSVSREKKESFPLTVTSAQKNPTAFYLCASTWDKSSYEQYFGPGTRLTVT.